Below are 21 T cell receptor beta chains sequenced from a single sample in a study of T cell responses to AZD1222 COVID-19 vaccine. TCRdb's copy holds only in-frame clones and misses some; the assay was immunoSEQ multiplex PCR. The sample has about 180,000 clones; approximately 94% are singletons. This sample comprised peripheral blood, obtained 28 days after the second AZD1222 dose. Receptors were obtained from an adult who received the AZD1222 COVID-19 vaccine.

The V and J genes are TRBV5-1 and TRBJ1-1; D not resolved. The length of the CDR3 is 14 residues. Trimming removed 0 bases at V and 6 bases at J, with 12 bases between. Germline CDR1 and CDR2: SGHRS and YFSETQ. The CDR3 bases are TGCGCCAGCAGCTTGGGGAGGGAACGCGCTGAAGCTTTCTTT. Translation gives CASSLGRERAEAFF.

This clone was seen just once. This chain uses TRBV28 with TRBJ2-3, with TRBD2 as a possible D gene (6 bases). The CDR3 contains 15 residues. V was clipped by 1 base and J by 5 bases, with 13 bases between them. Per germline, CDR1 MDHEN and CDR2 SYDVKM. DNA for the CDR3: TGTGCCAGCAGTTTATTTCCGGGAGAGGGAGATACGCAGTATTTT. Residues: CASSLFPGEGDTQYF.

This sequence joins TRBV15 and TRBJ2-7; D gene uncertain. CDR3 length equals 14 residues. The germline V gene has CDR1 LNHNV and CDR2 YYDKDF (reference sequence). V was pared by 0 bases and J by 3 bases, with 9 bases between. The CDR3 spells CATSREVSYYEQYF. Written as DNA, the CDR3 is TGTGCCACCAGCAGAGAGGTTTCTTACTACGAGCAGTACTTC.

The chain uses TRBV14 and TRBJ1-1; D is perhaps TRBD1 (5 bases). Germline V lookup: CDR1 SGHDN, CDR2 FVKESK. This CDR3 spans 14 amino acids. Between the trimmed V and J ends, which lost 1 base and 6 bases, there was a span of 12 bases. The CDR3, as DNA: TGTGCCAGCAGCCAAGTACATGGGGGTGCTGAAGCTTTCTTT. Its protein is CASSQVHGGAEAFF.

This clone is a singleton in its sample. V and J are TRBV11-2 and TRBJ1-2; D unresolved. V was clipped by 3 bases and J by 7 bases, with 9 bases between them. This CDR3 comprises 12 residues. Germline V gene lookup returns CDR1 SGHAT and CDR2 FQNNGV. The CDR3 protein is CASSFGLGGYTF. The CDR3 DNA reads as TGTGCCAGCAGCTTCGGACTAGGTGGCTACACCTTC.

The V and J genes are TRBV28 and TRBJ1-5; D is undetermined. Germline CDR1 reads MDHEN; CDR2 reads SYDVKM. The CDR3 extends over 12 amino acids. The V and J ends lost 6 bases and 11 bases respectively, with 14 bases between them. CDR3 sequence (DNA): TGTGCCAGCAGCCCGGTAGTGAAGTCCCAGCATTTT. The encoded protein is CASSPVVKSQHF.

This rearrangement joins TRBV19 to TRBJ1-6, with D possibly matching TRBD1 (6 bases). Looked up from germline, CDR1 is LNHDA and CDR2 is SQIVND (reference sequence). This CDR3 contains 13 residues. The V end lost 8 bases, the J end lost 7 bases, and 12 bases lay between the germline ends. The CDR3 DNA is TGTGCCAGTGAGACAGGACGAAATTCACCCCTCCACTTT. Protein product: CASETGRNSPLHF. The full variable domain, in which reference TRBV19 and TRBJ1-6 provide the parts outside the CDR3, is DGGITQSPKYLFRKEGQNVTLSCEQNLNHDAMYWYRQDPGQGLRLIYYSQIVNDFQKGDIAEGYSVSREKKESFPLTVTSAQKNPTAFYLCASETGRNSPLHFGNGTRLTVT.

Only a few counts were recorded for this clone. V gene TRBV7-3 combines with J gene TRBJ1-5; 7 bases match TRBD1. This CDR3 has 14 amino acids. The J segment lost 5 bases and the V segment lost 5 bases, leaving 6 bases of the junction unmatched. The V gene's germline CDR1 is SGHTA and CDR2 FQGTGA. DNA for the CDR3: TGTGCCAGCAGCGAGGAAGGGGGCGATCAGCCCCAGCATTTT. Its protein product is CASSEEGGDQPQHF.

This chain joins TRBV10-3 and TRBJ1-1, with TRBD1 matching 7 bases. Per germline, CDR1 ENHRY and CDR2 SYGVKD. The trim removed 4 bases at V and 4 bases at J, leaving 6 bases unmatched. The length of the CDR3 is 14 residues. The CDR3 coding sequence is TGTGCCATCAGTGGAACAGGGGATGGCACTGAAGCTTTCTTT. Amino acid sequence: CAISGTGDGTEAFF.

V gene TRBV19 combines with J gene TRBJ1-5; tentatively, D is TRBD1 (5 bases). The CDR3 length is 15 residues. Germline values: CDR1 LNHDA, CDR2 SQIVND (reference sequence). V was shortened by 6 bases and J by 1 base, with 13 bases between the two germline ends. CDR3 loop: CASRWGGRSNQPQHF. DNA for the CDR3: TGTGCCAGTAGATGGGGGGGAAGGAGCAATCAGCCCCAGCATTTT.

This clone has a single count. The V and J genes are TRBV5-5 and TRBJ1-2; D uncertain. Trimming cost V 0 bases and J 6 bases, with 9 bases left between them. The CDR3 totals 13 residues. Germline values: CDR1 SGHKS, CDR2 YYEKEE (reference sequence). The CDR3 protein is CASSLAWRNGYTF. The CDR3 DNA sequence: TGTGCCAGCAGCTTGGCGTGGCGAAATGGCTACACCTTC.

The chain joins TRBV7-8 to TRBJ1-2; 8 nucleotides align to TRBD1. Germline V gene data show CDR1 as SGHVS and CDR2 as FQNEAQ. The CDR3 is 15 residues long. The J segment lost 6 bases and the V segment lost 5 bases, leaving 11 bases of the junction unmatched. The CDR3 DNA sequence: TGTGCCAGCAGCACCCGGGACAGGCTAATAGATGGCTACACCTTC. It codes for CASSTRDRLIDGYTF.

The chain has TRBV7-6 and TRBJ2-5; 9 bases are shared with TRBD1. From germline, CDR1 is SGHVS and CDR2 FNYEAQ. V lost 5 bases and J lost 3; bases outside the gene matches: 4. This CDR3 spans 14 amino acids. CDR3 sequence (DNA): TGTGCCAGCAGCCCCGGGACAGGGAAAGAGACCCAGTACTTC. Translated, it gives CASSPGTGKETQYF. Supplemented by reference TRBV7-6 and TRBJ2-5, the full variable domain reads GAGVSQSPRYKVTKRGQDVALRCDPISGHVSLYWYRQALGQGPEFLTYFNYEAQQDKSGLPNDRFSAERPEGSISTLTIQRTEQRDSAMYRCASSPGTGKETQYFGPGTRLLVL.

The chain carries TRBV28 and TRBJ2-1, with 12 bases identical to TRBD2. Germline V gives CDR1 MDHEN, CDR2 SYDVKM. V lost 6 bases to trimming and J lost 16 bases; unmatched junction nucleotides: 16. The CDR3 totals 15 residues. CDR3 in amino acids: CASSGSPVLAGGPFF. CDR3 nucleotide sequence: TGTGCCAGCAGCGGATCCCCCGTTCTAGCGGGAGGGCCTTTCTTC.

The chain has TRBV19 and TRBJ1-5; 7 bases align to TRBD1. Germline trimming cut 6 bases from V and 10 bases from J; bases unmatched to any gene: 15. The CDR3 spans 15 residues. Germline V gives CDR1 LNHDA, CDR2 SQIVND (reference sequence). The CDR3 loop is CASSPSGGMNDPQHF. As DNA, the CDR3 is TGTGCCAGTAGCCCCTCAGGGGGGATGAATGATCCCCAGCATTTT.

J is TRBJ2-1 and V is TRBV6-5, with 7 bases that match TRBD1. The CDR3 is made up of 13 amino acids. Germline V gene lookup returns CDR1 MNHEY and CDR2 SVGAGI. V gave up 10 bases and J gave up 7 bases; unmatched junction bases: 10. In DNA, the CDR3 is TGTGCCATCCTCCGGGACAGTAAGAATGAGCAGTTCTTC. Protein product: CAILRDSKNEQFF.

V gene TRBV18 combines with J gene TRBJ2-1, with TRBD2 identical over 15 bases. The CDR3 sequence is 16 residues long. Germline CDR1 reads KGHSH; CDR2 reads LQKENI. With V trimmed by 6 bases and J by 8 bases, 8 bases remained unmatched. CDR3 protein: CASSRPGLAGGDEQFF. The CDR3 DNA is TGTGCCAGCTCCCGACCGGGACTAGCGGGGGGTGATGAGCAGTTCTTC.

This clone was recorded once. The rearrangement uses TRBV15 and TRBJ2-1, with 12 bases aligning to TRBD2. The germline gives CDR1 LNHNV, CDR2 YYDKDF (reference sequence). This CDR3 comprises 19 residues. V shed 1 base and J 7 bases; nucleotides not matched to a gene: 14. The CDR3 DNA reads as TGTGCCACCAGCAGAGGAATAACTAGCGGGAGGTTCACCTCTAATGAGCAGTTCTTC. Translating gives CATSRGITSGRFTSNEQFF.

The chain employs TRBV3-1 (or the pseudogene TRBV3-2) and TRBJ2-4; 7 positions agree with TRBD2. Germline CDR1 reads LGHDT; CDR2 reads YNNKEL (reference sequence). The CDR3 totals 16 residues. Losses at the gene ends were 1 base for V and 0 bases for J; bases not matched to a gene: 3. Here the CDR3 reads CASSQVSGKAKNIQYF. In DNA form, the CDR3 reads TGTGCCAGCAGCCAAGTAAGCGGGAAAGCCAAAAACATTCAGTACTTC.

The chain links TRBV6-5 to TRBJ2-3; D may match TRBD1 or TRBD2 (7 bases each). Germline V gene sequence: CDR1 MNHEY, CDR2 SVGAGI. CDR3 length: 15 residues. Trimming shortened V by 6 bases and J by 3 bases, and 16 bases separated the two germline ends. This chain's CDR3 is CASRPPQGGTDTQYF. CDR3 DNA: TGTGCCAGCAGACCACCCCAGGGGGGGACAGATACGCAGTATTTT.

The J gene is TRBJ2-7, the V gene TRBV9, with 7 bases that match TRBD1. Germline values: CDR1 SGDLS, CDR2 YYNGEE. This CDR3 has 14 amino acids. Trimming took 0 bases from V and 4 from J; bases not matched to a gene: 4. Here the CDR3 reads CASSVVGDSYEQYF. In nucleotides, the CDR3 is TGTGCCAGCAGCGTAGTGGGGGACAGTTACGAGCAGTACTTC.